The text below deals with one T cell receptor (beta chain). In the original workflow: Reference gene primer amplification in the assay estimated nucleated cell counts. The table came from immunoSEQ multiplex PCR; TCRdb's copy has only in-frame clones and leaves some out. The V and J calls and clone size were taken over from that table, and D and trimming were inferred from the DNA. Of 45,000 to 50,000 clones in the sample, around 90% were seen once. The sample comes from a study of blood T cell repertoires in COVID-19. As for the study in general: Specimens from acute and convalescent COVID-19 originated in the United States, Italy and Spain. T cells, B-cell-depleted T cells, or PBMCs supplied cDNA or gDNA.

The CDR3 runs to 15 residues. Trimming stripped 4 bases from V and 6 bases from J, with 15 bases between. The germline gives CDR1 KGHDR, CDR2 SFDVKD. The sequence was obtained from a man aged 50 or older with acute or convalescent COVID-19. V gene TRBV24-1 combines with J gene TRBJ2-1, with unresolved D. The material sequenced was peripheral blood. The CDR3 protein is CATSEGFSTGNEQFF. CDR3 nucleotide sequence: TGTGCCACCAGTGAAGGCTTCTCAACGGGCAATGAGCAGTTCTTC.